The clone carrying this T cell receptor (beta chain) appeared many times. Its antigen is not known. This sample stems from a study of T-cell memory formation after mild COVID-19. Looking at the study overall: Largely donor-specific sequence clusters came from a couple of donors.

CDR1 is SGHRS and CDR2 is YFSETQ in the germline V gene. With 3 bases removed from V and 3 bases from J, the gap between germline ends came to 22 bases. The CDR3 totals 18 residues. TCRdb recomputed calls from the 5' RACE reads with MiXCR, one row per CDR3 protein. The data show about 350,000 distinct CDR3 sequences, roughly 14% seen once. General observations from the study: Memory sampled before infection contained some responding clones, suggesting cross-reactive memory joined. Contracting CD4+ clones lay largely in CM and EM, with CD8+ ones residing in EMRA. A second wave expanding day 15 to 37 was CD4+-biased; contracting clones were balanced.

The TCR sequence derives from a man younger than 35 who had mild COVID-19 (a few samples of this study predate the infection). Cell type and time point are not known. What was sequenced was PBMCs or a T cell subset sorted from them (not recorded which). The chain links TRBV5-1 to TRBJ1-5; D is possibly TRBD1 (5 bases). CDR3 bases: TGCGCCAGCAGCTGGGCCGCGTGGGGGGAGTATCCCAATCAGCCCCAGCATTTT. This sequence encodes CASSWAAWGEYPNQPQHF.